This T cell receptor (beta chain) was captured in a study of blood T cell repertoires in COVID-19. The CDR3 loop spans 15 amino acids. V lost 2 bases and J lost 12, with 17 bases in between. Looked up from germline, CDR1 is KGHSH and CDR2 is LQKENI. Profiling relied on immunoSEQ multiplex PCR, and the TCRdb table lists in-frame clones only, not all of them. The data show around 450,000 clones, with around 91% seen just once and about 0.6% held by the top ten. This rearrangement joins TRBV18 to TRBJ1-6; no clear D gene. The TCR was taken from a man aged 18 to 30 who had recovered from COVID-19. Sequencing used PBMCs or T cells enriched from blood (not recorded which). The chain's CDR3 is CASSPNSPGNEPLHF. The CDR3 region has the DNA TGTGCCAGCTCACCAAACTCGCCGGGAAACGAACCCCTCCACTTT. Complete variable domain (other parts from reference TRBV18 and TRBJ1-6): NAGVMQNPRHLVRRRGQEARLRCSPMKGHSHVYWYRQLPEEGLKFMVYLQKENIIDESGMPKERFSAEFPKEGPSILRIQQVVRGDSAAYFCASSPNSPGNEPLHFGNGTRLTVT.